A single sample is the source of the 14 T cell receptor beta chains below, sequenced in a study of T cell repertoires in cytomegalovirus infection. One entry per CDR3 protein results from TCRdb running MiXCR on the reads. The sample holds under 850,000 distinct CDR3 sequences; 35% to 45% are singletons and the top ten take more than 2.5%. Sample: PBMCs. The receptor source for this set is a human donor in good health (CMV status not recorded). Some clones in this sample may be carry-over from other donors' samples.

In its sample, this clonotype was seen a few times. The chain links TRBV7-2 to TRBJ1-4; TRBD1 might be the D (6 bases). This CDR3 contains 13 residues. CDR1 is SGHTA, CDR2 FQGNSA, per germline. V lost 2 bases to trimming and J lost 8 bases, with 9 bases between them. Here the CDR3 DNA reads TGTGCCAGCAGCTTAAACAGGGACGAAAAACTGTTTTTT. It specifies CASSLNRDEKLFF.

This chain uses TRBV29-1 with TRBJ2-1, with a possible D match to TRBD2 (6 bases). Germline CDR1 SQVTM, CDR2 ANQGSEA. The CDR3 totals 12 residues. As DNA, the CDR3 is TGCGTGGGGGGAATTACCTACAATGAGCAGTTCTTC. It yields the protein CVGGITYNEQFF.

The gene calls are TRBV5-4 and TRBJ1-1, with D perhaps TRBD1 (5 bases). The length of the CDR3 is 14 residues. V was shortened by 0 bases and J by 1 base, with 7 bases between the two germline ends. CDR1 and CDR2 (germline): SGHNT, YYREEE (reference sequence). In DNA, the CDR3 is TGTGCCAGCAGCTTGGCTGACAGGAACACTGAAGCTTTCTTT. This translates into CASSLADRNTEAFF.

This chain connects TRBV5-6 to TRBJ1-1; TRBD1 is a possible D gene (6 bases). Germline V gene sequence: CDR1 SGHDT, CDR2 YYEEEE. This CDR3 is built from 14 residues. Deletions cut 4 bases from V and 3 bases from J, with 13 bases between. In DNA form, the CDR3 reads TGTGCCAGCAGCACCGCGACAGGTTACACTGAAGCTTTCTTT. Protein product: CASSTATGYTEAFF.

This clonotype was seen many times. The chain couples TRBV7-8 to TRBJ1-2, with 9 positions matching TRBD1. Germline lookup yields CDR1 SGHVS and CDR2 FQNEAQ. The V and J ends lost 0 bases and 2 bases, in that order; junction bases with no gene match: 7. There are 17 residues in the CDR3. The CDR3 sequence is CASSLAEAGTGNYGYTF. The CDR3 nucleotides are TGTGCCAGCAGCTTAGCCGAAGCCGGGACAGGGAACTATGGCTACACCTTC.

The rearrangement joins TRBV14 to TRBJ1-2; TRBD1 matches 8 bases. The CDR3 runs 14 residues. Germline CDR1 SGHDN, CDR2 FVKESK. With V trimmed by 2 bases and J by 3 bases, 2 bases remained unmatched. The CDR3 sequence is CASSQQGAHYGYTF. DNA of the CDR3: TGTGCCAGCAGCCAACAGGGGGCCCACTATGGCTACACCTTC.

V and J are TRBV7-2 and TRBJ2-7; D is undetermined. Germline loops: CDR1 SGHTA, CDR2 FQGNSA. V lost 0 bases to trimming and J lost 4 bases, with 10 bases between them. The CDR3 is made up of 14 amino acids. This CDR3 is CASSLAVIPYEQYF. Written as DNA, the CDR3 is TGTGCCAGCAGCTTAGCAGTTATTCCTTACGAGCAGTACTTC.

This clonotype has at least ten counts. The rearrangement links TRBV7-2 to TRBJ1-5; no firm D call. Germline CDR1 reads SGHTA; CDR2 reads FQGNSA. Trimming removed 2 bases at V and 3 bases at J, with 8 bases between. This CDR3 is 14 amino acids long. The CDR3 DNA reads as TGTGCCAGCAGCTTATTCGAGGACAATCAGCCCCAGCATTTT. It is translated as CASSLFEDNQPQHF.

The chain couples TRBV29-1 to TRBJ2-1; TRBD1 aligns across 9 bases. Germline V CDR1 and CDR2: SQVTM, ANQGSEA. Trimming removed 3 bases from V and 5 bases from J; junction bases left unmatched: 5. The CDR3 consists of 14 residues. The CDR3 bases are TGCAGCGTTGACGAGGGACAGGGACACAATGAGCAGTTCTTC. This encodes CSVDEGQGHNEQFF.

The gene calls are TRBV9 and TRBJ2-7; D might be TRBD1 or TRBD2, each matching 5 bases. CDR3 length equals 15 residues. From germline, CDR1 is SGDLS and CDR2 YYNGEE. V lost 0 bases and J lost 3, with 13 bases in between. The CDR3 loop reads CASSVVPGSGYEQYF. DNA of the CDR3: TGTGCCAGCAGCGTAGTCCCAGGGAGTGGCTACGAGCAGTACTTC. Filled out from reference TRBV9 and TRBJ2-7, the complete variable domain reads DSGVTQTPKHLITATGQRVTLRCSPRSGDLSVYWYQQSLDQGLQFLIQYYNGEERAKGNILERFSAQQFPDLHSELNLSSLELGDSALYFCASSVVPGSGYEQYFGPGTRLTVT.

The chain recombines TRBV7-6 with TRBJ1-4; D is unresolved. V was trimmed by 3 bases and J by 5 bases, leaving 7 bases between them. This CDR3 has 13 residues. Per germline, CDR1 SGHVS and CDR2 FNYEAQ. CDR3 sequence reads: CASSFAGNEKLFF. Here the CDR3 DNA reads TGTGCCAGCAGCTTCGCCGGCAATGAAAAACTGTTTTTT.

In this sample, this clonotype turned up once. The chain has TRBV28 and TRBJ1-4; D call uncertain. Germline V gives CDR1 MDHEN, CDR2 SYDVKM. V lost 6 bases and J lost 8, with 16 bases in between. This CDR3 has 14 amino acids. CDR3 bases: TGTGCCAGCAGAGGCTCCTACGTTGGGGAAAAACTGTTTTTT. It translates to CASRGSYVGEKLFF.

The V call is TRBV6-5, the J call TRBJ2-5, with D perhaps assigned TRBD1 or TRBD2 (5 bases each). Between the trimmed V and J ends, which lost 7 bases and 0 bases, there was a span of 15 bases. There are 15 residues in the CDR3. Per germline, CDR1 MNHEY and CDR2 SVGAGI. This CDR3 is CASITRGVYQETQYF. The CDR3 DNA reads TGTGCCAGCATCACTAGAGGGGTCTACCAAGAGACCCAGTACTTC.

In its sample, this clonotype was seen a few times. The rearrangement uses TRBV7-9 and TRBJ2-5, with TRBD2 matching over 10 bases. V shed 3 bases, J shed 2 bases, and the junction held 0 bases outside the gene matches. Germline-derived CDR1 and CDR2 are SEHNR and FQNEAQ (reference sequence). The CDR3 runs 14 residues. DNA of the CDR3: TGTGCCAGCAGCTTGACTAGCGGGCAAGAGACCCAGTACTTC. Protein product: CASSLTSGQETQYF.